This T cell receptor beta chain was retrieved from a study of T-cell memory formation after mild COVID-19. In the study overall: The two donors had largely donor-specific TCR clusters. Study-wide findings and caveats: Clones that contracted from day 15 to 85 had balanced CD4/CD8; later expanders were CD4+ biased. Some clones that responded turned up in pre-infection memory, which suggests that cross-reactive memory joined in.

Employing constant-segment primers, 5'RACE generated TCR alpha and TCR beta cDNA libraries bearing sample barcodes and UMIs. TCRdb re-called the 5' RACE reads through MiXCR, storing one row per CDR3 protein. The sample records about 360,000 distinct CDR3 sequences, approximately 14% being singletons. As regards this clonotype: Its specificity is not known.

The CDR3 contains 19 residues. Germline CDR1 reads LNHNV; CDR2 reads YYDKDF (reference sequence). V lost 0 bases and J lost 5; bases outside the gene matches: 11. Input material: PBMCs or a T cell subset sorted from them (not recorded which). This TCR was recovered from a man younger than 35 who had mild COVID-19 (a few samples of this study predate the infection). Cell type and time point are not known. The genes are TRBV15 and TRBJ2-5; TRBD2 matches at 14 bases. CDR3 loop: CATSRDRLAGGRGLETQYF. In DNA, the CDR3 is TGTGCCACCAGCAGAGACCGACTAGCGGGGGGGCGAGGGTTGGAGACCCAGTACTTC.